This record concerns one TCR beta chain sequence. The data were obtained in a study of blood T cell repertoires in COVID-19. Across the whole study: Samples taken during acute and convalescent COVID-19 were collected in the United States, Italy and Spain. T cells, B-cell-depleted T cells, or PBMCs supplied cDNA or gDNA.

V shed 0 bases and J shed 2 bases, with 9 bases lying between them. The CDR3 length is 15 residues. Per the germline V gene, CDR1 is SGHRS and CDR2 is YFSETQ. Study processing details: By means of reference gene primer amplification, nucleated cell counts were estimated. TCRdb's table, derived via immunoSEQ multiplex PCR, lists solely in-frame clones and lacks some. That table is the source of V, J and clone size, and D and trimming were worked out from the DNA. The sample has a few hundred thousand clones, about 91% seen once. The sequenced material came from peripheral blood. The V call is TRBV5-1, the J call TRBJ1-5, with a possible D match to TRBD1 (6 bases). The TCR originated in a woman in her twenties or thirties who had recovered from COVID-19. CDR3 protein: CASSLAGEGNQPQHF. In DNA form, the CDR3 reads TGCGCCAGCAGCTTGGCAGGGGAAGGCAATCAGCCCCAGCATTTT.